The 23 T cell receptor beta chains given below trace back to one sample, sequenced in a study of CD8+CD57+ T cells in acquired aplastic anemia. Sequencing was done on patients that had shown CD8+CD57+ cell expansion by flow cytometry. Template material for TCR beta VDJ and CDR3 profiling consisted of genomic DNA. TCRdb itself ran the reads through MiXCR, one entry per CDR3 protein. Of around 150,000 distinct CDR3 sequences detected, 71% appear once; the ten largest clones hold under 60%. Specimen: sorted CD4+, CD8+, or CD8+CD57+ T cells (not recorded which) from PBMCs. The receptor source for this set is a human donor with aplastic anemia.

The chain carries TRBV24-1 and TRBJ2-7; D not resolved. V lost 3 bases, J lost 5 bases, and 10 bases lay in between. Germline V gives CDR1 KGHDR, CDR2 SFDVKD. CDR3 length equals 13 residues. CDR3 DNA: TGTGCCACCAGTGATATTACTCGAGACGAGCAGTACTTC. Encoded protein: CATSDITRDEQYF.

The V and J genes are TRBV10-3 and TRBJ2-7; D assignment may be TRBD1 or TRBD2 (5 bases each). The V end lost 5 bases, the J end lost 6 bases, and 20 bases lay between the germline ends. The germline V gene encodes CDR1 ENHRY and CDR2 SYGVKD. The CDR3 totals 15 residues. The CDR3 DNA sequence: TGTGCCATCAGTCCCGGGACGTCCAACCTTGGCGAGCAGTACTTC. Translated, it gives CAISPGTSNLGEQYF.

This clonotype was counted only a few times. The rearrangement links TRBV5-4 to TRBJ2-7, with 10 positions matching TRBD1. The CDR3 consists of 13 residues. CDR1 SGHNT and CDR2 YYREEE come from the germline V gene (reference sequence). The V segment lost 5 bases and the J segment 5 bases; nucleotides outside the gene matches: 4. CDR3 residues: CASSRDRGHEQYF. The CDR3 DNA reads as TGTGCCAGCAGTAGGGACAGGGGCCACGAGCAGTACTTC.

The genes are TRBV7-2 and TRBJ2-3; 8 positions agree with TRBD2. This CDR3 contains 14 residues. Germline V lookup: CDR1 SGHTA, CDR2 FQGNSA. J gave up 3 bases and V 5 bases, and 4 bases lay outside the gene matches. This CDR3 reads CASSETSVTDTQYF. For the CDR3, the DNA is TGTGCCAGCAGCGAGACTAGCGTGACAGATACGCAGTATTTT.

The chain uses TRBV5-6 and TRBJ2-7; D tentatively reads TRBD1 or TRBD2 (5 bases each). Germline loops: CDR1 SGHDT, CDR2 YYEEEE. V gave up 4 bases and J gave up 3 bases, with 14 bases separating them. The CDR3 runs 14 residues. CDR3 region: CASSPEGISYEQYF. CDR3 DNA sequence: TGTGCCAGCAGCCCCGAGGGGATAAGCTACGAGCAGTACTTC.

J is TRBJ2-2 and V is TRBV7-8, with 8 bases identical to TRBD1. The CDR3 length is 15 residues. The germline gives CDR1 SGHVS, CDR2 FQNEAQ. V trimming: 8 bases; J trimming: 0 bases; junction bases outside the gene matches: 5. The CDR3 DNA reads as TGTGCCAGCCCACGGACAGGGACGAACACCGGGGAGCTGTTTTTT. Residues: CASPRTGTNTGELFF.

This clonotype appeared a few times. The CDR3 region is CSAPLRTGDNQPQHF. The CDR3 DNA reads as TGCAGTGCCCCCCTTCGGACAGGGGATAATCAGCCCCAGCATTTT. The chain joins TRBV20-1 to TRBJ1-5; 9 bases align to TRBD1. The germline gives CDR1 DFQATT, CDR2 SNEGSKA (reference sequence). V was clipped by 6 bases and J by 4 bases; unmatched bases: 10. The CDR3 spans 15 residues.

The rearrangement uses TRBV9 and TRBJ2-2, with 10 bases that match TRBD1. Looked up from germline, CDR1 is SGDLS and CDR2 is YYNGEE. The CDR3 has 16 residues. With V trimmed by 0 bases and J by 6 bases, 5 bases remained unmatched. The CDR3 nucleotides are TGTGCCAGCAGCGTAGCCGGGACAGGGGAAGCCGGGGAGCTGTTTTTT. This codes for CASSVAGTGEAGELFF.

The J gene is TRBJ2-3, the V gene TRBV24-1; D remains unclear. The germline V gene encodes CDR1 KGHDR and CDR2 SFDVKD. Trimming left V 7 bases short and J 6 bases short, with 13 bases between. CDR3 size: 13 residues. CDR3 coding DNA: TGTGCCACCAGAAAGGGCCTAGGGGATACGCAGTATTTT. This gives the protein CATRKGLGDTQYF.

V and J are TRBV20-1 and TRBJ1-5; D gene uncertain. Germline V CDR1 and CDR2: DFQATT, SNEGSKA (reference sequence). There are 13 residues in the CDR3. With 6 bases removed from V and 4 bases from J, the gap between germline ends came to 13 bases. The CDR3 coding sequence is TGCAGTGCCCACTCGGTCGGGAATCAGCCCCAGCATTTT. Its translation is CSAHSVGNQPQHF.

The rearrangement uses TRBV20-1 and TRBJ1-4, with D perhaps TRBD1 (5 bases). CDR3 length equals 14 residues. Germline CDR1 and CDR2: DFQATT and SNEGSKA (reference sequence). The V gene lost 6 bases and the J gene lost 3 bases, with 14 bases spanning the gap. The CDR3 coding sequence is TGCAGTGCGGTCCCGGACAACGCTAATGAAAAACTGTTTTTT. This gives the protein CSAVPDNANEKLFF.

In DNA form, the CDR3 reads TGTGCCAGCAGCTTTAGTACCTACGAGCAGTACTTC. Translating gives CASSFSTYEQYF. The chain combines TRBV6-6 with TRBJ2-7, with no clear D. The germline V and J ends were trimmed by 6 bases and 2 bases, with 8 bases remaining between them. Looked up from germline, CDR1 is MNHNY and CDR2 is SVGAGI (reference sequence). The CDR3 sequence is 12 residues long.

The chain links TRBV7-9 to TRBJ1-1, with D unclear. CDR3 length: 15 amino acids. The V end was cut by 1 base, the J end by 10 bases, with 19 bases between. Looked up from germline, CDR1 is SEHNR and CDR2 is FQNEAQ (reference sequence). The CDR3 DNA sequence: TGTGCCAGCAGCTTAGAGGGTATGAGTTTTTCTGGAGCTTTCTTT. This sequence encodes CASSLEGMSFSGAFF.

V is TRBV7-3 and J is TRBJ2-3; 14 bases align to TRBD2. The CDR3 is made up of 16 amino acids. Looked up from germline, CDR1 is SGHTA and CDR2 is FQGTGA. After removal of 4 bases from V and 2 bases from J, the junction contained 2 bases not matched to a gene. The CDR3 region has the DNA TGTGCCAGCAGCTCGGGACTAGCGGGAGTCACAGATACGCAGTATTTT. Its translation: CASSSGLAGVTDTQYF.

The CDR3 bases are TGTGCCAGCAGCCCCATGGAGCTTTATAATTCACCCCTCCACTTT. Amino acids: CASSPMELYNSPLHF. This sequence joins TRBV5-4 and TRBJ1-6; D uncertain. Germline lookup yields CDR1 SGHNT and CDR2 YYREEE (reference sequence). The V gene lost 4 bases and the J gene lost 4 bases, with 12 bases spanning the gap. The CDR3 sequence is 15 residues long.

Only a few counts were recorded for this clonotype. The V and J genes are TRBV7-8 and TRBJ2-5; D remains ambiguous. CDR3 length: 12 amino acids. The germline V and J ends were trimmed by 5 bases and 5 bases, with 9 bases remaining between them. Germline V CDR1 and CDR2: SGHVS, FQNEAQ. CDR3 nucleotide sequence: TGTGCCAGCAGCCTAGACGGGGAGACCCAGTACTTC. This encodes CASSLDGETQYF.

J is TRBJ2-1 and V is TRBV7-2; D unresolved. Germline assignment: CDR1 SGHTA and CDR2 FQGNSA. The CDR3 is 13 residues long. Trimming removed 1 base at V and 9 bases at J, with 10 bases between. The CDR3 region has the DNA TGTGCCAGCAGCTTAGGGGCGCTCGGTGAGCAGTTCTTC. Translated, it gives CASSLGALGEQFF. Filled out from reference TRBV7-2 and TRBJ2-1, the complete variable domain reads GAGVSQSPSNKVTEKGKDVELRCDPISGHTALYWYRQSLGQGLEFLIYFQGNSAPDKSGLPSDRFSAERTGGSVSTLTIQRTQQEDSAVYLCASSLGALGEQFFGPGTRLTVL.

DNA for the CDR3: TGTGCCAGCAGCCGAGGGGGTGGTACCGGGGAGCTGTTTTTT. Its protein is CASSRGGGTGELFF. The chain links TRBV7-3 to TRBJ2-2; tentative D call: TRBD1 (6 bases). CDR3 length equals 14 residues. V lost 5 bases, J lost 5 bases, and 12 bases lay in between. Germline lookup yields CDR1 SGHTA and CDR2 FQGTGA.

This clonotype was observed a few times. This chain connects TRBV10-3 to TRBJ1-1; 7 bases match TRBD1. CDR3 length: 14 residues. Germline-derived CDR1 and CDR2 are ENHRY and SYGVKD. The V gene end was trimmed by 6 bases and the J gene end by 1 base; junction bases not matched to a gene: 5. The DNA of the CDR3 is TGTGCCATCAGCCCGGGACAGACGAACACTGAAGCTTTCTTT. Protein: CAISPGQTNTEAFF.

The rearrangement uses TRBV4-1 and TRBJ2-5; a possible D gene is TRBD1 (6 bases). CDR3 length: 14 amino acids. Germline V lookup: CDR1 MGHRA, CDR2 YSYEKL. V was clipped by 5 bases and J by 4 bases, with 14 bases between them. The CDR3 DNA sequence: TGCGCCAGCAGCAGTTACAGGGTTGGAGAGACCCAGTACTTC. Translation: CASSSYRVGETQYF.

The sample holds a few counts of this clonotype. The V gene is TRBV7-9, the J gene TRBJ1-1; TRBD1 might be the D (5 bases). This CDR3 contains 14 residues. CDR1 is SEHNR and CDR2 is FQNEAQ in the germline V gene (reference sequence). Trimming shortened V by 1 base and J by 2 bases, and 8 bases separated the two germline ends. CDR3 nucleotide sequence: TGTGCCAGCAGCTTAGGCAGGGCAAACACTGAAGCTTTCTTT. Translation: CASSLGRANTEAFF.

This clonotype was counted once. A read error may account for a junction end that differs from germline. This chain connects TRBV6-5 to TRBJ2-7, with TRBD1 matching 8 bases. The CDR3 consists of 16 residues. Germline V gene sequence: CDR1 MNHEY, CDR2 SVGAGI. The CDR3 loop is CASSQTSDREAGELYF. The CDR3 DNA follows: TGTGCCAGCAGTCAAACCTCGGACAGGGAAGCCGGGGAGCTGTACTTC.

This clonotype was seen only a few times. The rearrangement links TRBV2 to TRBJ1-1, with no clear D. Trimming removed 7 bases at V and 8 bases at J, with 17 bases between. The CDR3 extends over 13 amino acids. The germline V gene encodes CDR1 SNHLY and CDR2 FYNNEI. The CDR3 bases are TGTGCCAGCACCCGGTTGTGGGGAGGAGAAGCTTTCTTT. The encoded protein is CASTRLWGGEAFF.